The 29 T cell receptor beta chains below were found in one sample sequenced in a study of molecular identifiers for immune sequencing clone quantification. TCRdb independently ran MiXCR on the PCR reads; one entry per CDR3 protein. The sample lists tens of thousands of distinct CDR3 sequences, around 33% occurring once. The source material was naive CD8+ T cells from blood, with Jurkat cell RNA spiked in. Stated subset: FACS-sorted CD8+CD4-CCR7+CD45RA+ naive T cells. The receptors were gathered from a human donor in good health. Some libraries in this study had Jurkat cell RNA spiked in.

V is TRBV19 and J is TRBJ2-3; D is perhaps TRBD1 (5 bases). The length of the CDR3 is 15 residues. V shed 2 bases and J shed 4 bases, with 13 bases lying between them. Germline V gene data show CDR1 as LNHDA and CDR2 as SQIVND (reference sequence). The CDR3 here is CASSIRQFVSDTQYF. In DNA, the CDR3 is TGTGCCAGTAGTATACGACAGTTCGTATCAGATACGCAGTATTTT.

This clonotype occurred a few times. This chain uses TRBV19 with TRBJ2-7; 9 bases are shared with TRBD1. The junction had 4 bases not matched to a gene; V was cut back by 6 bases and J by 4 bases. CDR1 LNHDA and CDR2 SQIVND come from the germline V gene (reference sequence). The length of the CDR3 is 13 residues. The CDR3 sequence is CASSTGGGYEQYF. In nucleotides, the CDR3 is TGTGCCAGTAGCACAGGGGGCGGTTACGAGCAGTACTTC.

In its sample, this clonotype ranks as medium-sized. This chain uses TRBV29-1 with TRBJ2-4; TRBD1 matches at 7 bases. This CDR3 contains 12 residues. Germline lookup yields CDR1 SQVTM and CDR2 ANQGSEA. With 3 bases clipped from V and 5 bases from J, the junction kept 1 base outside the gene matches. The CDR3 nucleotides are TGCAGCGTTGAGGGGACAGAAAACATTCAGTACTTC. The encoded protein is CSVEGTENIQYF.

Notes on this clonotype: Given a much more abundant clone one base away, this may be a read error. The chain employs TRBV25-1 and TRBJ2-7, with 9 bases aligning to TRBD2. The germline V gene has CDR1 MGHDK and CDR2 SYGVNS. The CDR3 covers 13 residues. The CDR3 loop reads CATDLAGGYEQHF. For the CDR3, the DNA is TGTGCCACCGACCTCGCGGGAGGGTACGAGCAGCACTTC.

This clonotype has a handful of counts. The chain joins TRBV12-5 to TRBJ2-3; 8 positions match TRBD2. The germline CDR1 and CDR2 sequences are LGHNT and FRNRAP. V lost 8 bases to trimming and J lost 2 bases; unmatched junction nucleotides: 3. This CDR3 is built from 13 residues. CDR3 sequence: CASKRELTDTQYF. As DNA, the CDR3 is TGTGCTAGTAAGCGGGAGCTCACAGATACGCAGTATTTT. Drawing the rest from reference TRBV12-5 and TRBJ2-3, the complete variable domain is DARVTQTPRHKVTEMGQEVTMRCQPILGHNTVFWYRQTMMQGLELLAYFRNRAPLDDSGMPKDRFSAEMPDATLATLKIQPSEPRDSAVYFCASKRELTDTQYFGPGTRLTVL.

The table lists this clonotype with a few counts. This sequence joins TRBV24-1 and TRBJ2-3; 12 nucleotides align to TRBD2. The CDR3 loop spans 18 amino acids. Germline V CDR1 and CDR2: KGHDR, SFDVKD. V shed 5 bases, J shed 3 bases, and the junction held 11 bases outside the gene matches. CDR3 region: CATSVVTSGSVVTDTQYF. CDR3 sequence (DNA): TGTGCCACCAGTGTCGTGACTAGCGGGAGTGTGGTTACAGATACGCAGTATTTT.

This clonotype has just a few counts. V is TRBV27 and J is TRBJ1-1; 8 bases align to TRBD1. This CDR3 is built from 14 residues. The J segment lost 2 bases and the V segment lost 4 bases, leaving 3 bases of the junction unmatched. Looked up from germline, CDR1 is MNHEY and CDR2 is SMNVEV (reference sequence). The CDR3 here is CASSYGQGNTEAFF. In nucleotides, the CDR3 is TGTGCCAGCAGTTATGGACAGGGCAACACTGAAGCTTTCTTT.

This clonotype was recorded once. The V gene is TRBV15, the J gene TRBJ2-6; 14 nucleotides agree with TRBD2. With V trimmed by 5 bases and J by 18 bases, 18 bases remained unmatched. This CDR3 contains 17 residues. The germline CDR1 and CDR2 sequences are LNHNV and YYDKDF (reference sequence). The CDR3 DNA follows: TGTGCCACCAGCGAGGGACTAGCGGGAGCTGGGGCCAACGGCCAGACTTTC. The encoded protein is CATSEGLAGAGANGQTF.

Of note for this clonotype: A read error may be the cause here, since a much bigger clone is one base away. The CDR3 sequence is CASRYQALTLYEQHF. CDR3 coding DNA: TGTGCCAGCCGTTACCAGGCCCTTACGCTCTACGAGCAGCACTTC. This chain joins TRBV27 and TRBJ2-7, with unresolved D. Germline loops: CDR1 MNHEY, CDR2 SMNVEV (reference sequence). The CDR3 runs 15 residues.

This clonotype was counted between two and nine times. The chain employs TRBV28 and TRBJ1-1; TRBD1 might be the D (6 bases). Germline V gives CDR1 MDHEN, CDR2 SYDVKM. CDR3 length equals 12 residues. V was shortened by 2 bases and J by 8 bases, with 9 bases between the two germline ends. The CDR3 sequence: CASSLQGMEAFF. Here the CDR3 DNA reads TGTGCCAGCAGTTTACAGGGGATGGAAGCTTTCTTT. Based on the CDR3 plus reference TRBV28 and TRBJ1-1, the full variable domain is DVKVTQSSRYLVKRTGEKVFLECVQDMDHENMFWYRQDPGLGLRLIYFSYDVKMKEKGDIPEGYSVSREKKERFSLILESASTNQTSMYLCASSLQGMEAFFGQGTRLTVV.

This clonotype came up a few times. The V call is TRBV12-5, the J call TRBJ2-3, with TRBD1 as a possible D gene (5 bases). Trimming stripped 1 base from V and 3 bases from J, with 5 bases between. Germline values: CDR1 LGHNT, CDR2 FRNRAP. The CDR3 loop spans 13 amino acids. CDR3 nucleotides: TGTGCTAGTGGTTTGGCAGGGACAGATACGCAGTATTTT. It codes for CASGLAGTDTQYF.

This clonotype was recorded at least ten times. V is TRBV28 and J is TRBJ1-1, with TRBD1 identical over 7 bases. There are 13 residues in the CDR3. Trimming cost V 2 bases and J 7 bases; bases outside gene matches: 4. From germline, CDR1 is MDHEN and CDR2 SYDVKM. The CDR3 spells CASSLRDSYEAFF. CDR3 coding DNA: TGTGCCAGCAGTTTAAGGGACAGCTATGAAGCTTTCTTT.

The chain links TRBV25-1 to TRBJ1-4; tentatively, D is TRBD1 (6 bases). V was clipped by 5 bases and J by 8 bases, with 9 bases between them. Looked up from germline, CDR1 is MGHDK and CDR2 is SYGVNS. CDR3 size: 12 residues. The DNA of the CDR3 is TGTGCCAGCAGTCCCCAGGGGGAAAAACTGTTTTTT. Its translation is CASSPQGEKLFF. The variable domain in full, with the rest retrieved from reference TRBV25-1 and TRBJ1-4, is EADIYQTPRYLVIGTGKKITLECSQTMGHDKMYWYQQDPGMELHLIHYSYGVNSTEKGDLSSESTVSRIRTEHFPLTLESARPSHTSQYLCASSPQGEKLFFGSGTQLSVL.

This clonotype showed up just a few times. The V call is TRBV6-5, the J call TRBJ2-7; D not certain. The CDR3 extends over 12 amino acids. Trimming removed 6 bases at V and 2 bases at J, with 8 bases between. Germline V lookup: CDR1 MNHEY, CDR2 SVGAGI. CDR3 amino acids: CASSTHTYEQYF. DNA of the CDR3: TGTGCCAGCAGCACGCACACCTACGAGCAGTACTTC.

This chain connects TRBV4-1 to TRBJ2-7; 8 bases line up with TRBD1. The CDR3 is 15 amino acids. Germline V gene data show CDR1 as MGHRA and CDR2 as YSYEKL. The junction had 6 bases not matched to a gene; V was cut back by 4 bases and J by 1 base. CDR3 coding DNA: TGCGCCAGCAGCCTGGGGACAGGAGTATCCTACGAGCAGTACTTC. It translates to CASSLGTGVSYEQYF.

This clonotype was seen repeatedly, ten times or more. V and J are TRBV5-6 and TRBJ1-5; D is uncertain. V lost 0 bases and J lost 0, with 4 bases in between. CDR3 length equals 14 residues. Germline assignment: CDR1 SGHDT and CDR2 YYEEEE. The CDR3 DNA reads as TGTGCCAGCAGCTTGGTGGGTAGCAATCAGCCCCAGCATTTT. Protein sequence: CASSLVGSNQPQHF.

The CDR3 is CASSQVLKSYVSSGANVLTF. CDR3 DNA sequence: TGCGCCAGCAGCCAAGTTTTGAAGAGTTATGTCAGCTCTGGGGCCAACGTCCTGACTTTC. The chain recombines TRBV4-3 with TRBJ2-6; D uncertain. CDR3 length equals 20 residues. Germline V gives CDR1 LGHNA, CDR2 YSLEER. Trimming removed 1 base from V and 0 bases from J, with 19 bases in between.

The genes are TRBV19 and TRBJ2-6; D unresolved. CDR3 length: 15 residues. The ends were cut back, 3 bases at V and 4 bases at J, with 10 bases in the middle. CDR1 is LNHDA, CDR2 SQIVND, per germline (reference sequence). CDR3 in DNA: TGTGCCAGTAGTATTGGAGATCGGGGGGCCAACGTCCTGACTTTC. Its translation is CASSIGDRGANVLTF.

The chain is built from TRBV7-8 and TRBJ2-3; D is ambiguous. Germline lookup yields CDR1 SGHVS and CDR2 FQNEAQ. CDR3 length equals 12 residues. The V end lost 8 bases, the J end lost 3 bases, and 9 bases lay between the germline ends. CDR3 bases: TGTGCCAGCCGGCCCCCAACAGATACGCAGTATTTT. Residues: CASRPPTDTQYF.

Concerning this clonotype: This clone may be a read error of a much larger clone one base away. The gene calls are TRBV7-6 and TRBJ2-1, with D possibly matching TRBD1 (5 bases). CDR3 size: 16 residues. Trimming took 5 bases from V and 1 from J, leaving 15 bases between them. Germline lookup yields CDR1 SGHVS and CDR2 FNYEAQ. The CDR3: CASSIGASPSYNEQFF. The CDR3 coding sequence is TGTGCCAGCAGCATAGGGGCATCCCCATCCTACAATGAGCAGTTCTTC.

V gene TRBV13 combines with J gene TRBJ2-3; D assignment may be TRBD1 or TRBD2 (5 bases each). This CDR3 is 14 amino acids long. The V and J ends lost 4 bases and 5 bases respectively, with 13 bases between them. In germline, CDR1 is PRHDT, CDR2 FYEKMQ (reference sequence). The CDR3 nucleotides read TGTGCCAGCAGCTCGGGGCCCTCGGGAGATACGCAGTATTTT. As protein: CASSSGPSGDTQYF.

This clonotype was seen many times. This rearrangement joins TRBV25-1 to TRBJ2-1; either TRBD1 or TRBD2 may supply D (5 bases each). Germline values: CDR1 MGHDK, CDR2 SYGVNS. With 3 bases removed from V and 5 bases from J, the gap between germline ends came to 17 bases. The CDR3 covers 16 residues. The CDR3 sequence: CASSEQTWWGNNEQFF. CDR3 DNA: TGTGCCAGCAGTGAGCAGACCTGGTGGGGGAACAATGAGCAGTTCTTC.

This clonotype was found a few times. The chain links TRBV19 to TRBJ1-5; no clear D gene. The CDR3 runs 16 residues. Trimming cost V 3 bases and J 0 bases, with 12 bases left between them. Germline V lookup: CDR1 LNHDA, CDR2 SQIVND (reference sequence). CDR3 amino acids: CASSIRAAYSNQPQHF. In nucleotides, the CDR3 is TGTGCCAGTAGTATCCGGGCTGCGTATAGCAATCAGCCCCAGCATTTT.

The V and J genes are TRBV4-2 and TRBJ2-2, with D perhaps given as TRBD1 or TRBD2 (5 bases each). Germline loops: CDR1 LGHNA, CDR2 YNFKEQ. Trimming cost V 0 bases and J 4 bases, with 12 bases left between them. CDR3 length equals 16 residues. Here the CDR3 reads CASSQEGDRITGELFF. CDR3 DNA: TGTGCCAGCAGCCAAGAAGGGGACCGAATCACCGGGGAGCTGTTTTTT.

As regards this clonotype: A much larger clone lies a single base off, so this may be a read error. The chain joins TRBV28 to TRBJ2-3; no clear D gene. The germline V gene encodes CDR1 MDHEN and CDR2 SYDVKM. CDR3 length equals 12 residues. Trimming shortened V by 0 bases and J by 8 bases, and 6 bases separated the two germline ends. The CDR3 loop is CASSLWIATQYF. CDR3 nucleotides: TGTGCCAGCAGTTTATGGATAGCTACGCAGTATTTT. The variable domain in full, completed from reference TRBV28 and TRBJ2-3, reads DVKVTQSSRYLVKRTGEKVFLECVQDMDHENMFWYRQDPGLGLRLIYFSYDVKMKEKGDIPEGYSVSREKKERFSLILESASTNQTSMYLCASSLWIATQYFGPGTRLTVL.

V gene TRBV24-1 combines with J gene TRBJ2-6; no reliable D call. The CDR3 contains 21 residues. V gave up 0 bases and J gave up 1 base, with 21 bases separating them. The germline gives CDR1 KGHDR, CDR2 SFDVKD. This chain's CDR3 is CATSDLHFLTPGRSGANVLTF. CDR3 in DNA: TGTGCCACCAGTGATTTGCATTTTCTAACACCCGGACGGTCTGGGGCCAACGTCCTGACTTTC.

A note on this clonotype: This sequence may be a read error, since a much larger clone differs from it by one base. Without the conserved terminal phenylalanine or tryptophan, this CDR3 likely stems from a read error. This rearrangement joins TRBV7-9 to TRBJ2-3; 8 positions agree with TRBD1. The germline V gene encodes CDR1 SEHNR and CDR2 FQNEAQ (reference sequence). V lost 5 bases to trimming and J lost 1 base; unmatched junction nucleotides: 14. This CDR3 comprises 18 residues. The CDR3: CASSDIAGGEYGTDTQYS. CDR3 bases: TGTGCCAGCAGCGATATCGCAGGGGGCGAGTATGGCACAGATACGCAGTATTCT.

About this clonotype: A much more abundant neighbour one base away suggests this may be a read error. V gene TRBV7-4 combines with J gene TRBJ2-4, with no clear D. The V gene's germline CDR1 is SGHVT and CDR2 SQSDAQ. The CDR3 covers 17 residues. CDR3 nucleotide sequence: TGTGCCAGCAGCCGACAACACCTTAGCTTAGCCAAAAACACTCAGTACTTC. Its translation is CASSRQHLSLAKNTQYF.

The CDR3: CASSSTGTSGPPYNEQFF. CDR3 DNA: TGTGCCAGCAGCTCAACCGGGACTAGCGGCCCCCCCTACAATGAGCAGTTCTTC. The V call is TRBV28, the J call TRBJ2-1, with TRBD2 identical over 11 bases. The CDR3 covers 18 residues. V was clipped by 6 bases and J by 2 bases; unmatched bases: 12. Germline V lookup: CDR1 MDHEN, CDR2 SYDVKM.